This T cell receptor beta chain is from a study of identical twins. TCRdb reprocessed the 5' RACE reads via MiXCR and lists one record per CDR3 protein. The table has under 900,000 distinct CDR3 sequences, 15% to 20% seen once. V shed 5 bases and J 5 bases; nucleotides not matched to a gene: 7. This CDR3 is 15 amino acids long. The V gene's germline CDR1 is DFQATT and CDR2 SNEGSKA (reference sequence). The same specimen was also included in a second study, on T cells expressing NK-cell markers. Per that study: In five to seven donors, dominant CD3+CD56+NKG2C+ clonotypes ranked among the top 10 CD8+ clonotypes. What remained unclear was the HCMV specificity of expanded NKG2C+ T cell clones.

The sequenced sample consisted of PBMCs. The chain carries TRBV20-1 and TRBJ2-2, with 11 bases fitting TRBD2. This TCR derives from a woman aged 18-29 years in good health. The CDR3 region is CSAPKLAGETGELFF. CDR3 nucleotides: TGCAGTGCTCCGAAACTAGCGGGAGAAACCGGGGAGCTGTTTTTT.